This T cell receptor beta chain came from a study of T-cell reconstitution after alpha-beta-depleted transplantation in children. This CDR3 has 20 residues. V lost 6 bases and J lost 2; bases outside the gene matches: 13. The germline gives CDR1 MDHEN, CDR2 SYDVKM. As it was prepared, the TCRbeta library received unique molecular identifiers. TCRdb re-called the PCR reads through MiXCR, storing one row per CDR3 protein. The table has a few hundred thousand distinct CDR3 sequences, roughly 14% seen once. This specimen consisted of PBMCs, obtained from the stem cell graft. The rearrangement uses TRBV28 and TRBJ2-1; 16 positions agree with TRBD2. This TCR was sampled from a human donor who donated a stem cell graft to a child with Fanconi anemia. The chain's CDR3 is CASSQLPGLAGGFPYNEQFF. The CDR3 nucleotides read TGTGCCAGCAGCCAACTCCCGGGACTAGCGGGGGGGTTTCCCTACAATGAGCAGTTCTTC.